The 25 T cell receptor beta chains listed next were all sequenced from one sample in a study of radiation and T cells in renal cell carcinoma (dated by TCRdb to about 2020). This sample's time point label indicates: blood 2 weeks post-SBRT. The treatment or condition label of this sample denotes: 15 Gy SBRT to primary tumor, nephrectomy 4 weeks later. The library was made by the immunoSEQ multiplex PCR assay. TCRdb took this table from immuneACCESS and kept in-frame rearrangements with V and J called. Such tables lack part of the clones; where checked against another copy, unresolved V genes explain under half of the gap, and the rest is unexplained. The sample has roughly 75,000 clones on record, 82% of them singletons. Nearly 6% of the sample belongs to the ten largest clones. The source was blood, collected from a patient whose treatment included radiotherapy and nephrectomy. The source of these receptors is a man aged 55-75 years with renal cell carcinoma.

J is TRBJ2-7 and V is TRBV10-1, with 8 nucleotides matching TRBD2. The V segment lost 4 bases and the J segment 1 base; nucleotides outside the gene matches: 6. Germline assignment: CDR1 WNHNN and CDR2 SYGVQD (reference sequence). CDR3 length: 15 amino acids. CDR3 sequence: CASSAGGAGSYEQYF. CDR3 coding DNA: TGCGCCAGCAGTGCGGGGGGGGCAGGGTCCTACGAGCAGTACTTC.

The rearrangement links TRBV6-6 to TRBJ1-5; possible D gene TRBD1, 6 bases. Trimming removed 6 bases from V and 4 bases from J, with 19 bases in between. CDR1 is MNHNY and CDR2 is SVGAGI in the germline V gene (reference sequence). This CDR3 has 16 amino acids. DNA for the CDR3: TGTGCCAGCAGCTCTTGGCGGACAGTGGTTAATCAGCCCCAGCATTTT. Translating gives CASSSWRTVVNQPQHF.

The CDR3 sequence: CASSSQGWPGRNQPQHF. For the CDR3, the DNA is TGTGCCAGCAGCTCCCAAGGGTGGCCGGGACGCAATCAGCCCCAGCATTTT. The chain is built from TRBV7-8 and TRBJ1-5; TRBD1 is a possible D gene (5 bases). The CDR3 runs to 17 residues. Looked up from germline, CDR1 is SGHVS and CDR2 is FQNEAQ. V lost 4 bases to trimming and J lost 2 bases, with 18 bases between them.

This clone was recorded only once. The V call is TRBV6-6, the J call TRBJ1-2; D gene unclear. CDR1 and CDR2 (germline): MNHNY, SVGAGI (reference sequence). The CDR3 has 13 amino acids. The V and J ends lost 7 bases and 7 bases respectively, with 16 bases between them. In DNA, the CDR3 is TGTGCCAGCATAGACGGGCATGGAGTTGGCTACACCTTC. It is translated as CASIDGHGVGYTF.

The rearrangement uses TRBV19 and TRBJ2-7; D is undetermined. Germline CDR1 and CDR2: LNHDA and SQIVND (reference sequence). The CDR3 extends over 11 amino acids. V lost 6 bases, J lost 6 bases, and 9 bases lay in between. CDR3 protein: CASRGAGEQYF. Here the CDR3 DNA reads TGTGCCAGTAGGGGTGCCGGCGAGCAGTACTTC.

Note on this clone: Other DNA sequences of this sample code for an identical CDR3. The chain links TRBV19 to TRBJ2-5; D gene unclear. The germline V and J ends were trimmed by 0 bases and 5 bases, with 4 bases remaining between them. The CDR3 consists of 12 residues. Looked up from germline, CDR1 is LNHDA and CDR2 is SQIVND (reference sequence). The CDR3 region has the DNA TGTGCCAGTAGTATAGAACCGGAGACCCAGTACTTC. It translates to CASSIEPETQYF.

CDR3 residues: CASSLTREGNEQFF. Here the CDR3 DNA reads TGCGCCAGCAGCTTGACGCGGGAGGGCAATGAGCAGTTCTTC. The chain joins TRBV5-1 to TRBJ2-1; 9 positions agree with TRBD2. Germline-derived CDR1 and CDR2 are SGHRS and YFSETQ. J gave up 6 bases and V 1 base, and 2 bases lay outside the gene matches. The length of the CDR3 is 14 residues.

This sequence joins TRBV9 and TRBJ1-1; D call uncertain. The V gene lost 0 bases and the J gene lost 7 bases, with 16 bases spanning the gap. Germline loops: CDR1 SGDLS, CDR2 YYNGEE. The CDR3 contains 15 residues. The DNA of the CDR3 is TGTGCCAGCAGCGTAGCTGGTAGTCCTCCGGTTGAAGCTTTCTTT. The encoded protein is CASSVAGSPPVEAFF.

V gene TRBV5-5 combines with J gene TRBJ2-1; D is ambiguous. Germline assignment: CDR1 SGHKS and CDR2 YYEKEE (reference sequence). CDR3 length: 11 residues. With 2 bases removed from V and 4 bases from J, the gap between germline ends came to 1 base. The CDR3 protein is CASSFYNEQFF. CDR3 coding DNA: TGTGCCAGCAGCTTTTACAATGAGCAGTTCTTC.

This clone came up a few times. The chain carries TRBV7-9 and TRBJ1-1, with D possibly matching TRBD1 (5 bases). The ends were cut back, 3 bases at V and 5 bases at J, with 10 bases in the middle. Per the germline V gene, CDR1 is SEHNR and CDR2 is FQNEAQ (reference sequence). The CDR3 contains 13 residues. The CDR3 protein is CASSFARETEAFF. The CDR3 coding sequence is TGTGCCAGCAGCTTCGCCAGGGAAACTGAAGCTTTCTTT.

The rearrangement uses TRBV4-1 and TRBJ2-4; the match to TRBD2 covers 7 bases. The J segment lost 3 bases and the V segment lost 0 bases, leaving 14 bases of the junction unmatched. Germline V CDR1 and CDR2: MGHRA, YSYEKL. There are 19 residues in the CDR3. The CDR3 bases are TGCGCCAGCAGCCAAGATCGGGGGGAGAGGGGTCGGGGCAAAAACATTCAGTACTTC. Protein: CASSQDRGERGRGKNIQYF.

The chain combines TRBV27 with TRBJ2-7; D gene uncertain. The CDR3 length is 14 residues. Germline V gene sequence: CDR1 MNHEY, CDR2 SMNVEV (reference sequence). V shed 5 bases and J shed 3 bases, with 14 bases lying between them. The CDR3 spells CASSPSQGLYEQYF. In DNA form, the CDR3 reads TGTGCCAGCAGTCCGTCCCAAGGGCTCTACGAGCAGTACTTC.

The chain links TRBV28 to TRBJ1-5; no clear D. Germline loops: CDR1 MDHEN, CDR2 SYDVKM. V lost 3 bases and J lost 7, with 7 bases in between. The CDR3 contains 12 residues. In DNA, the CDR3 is TGTGCCAGCAGTTTCCGGTTACAGCCCCAGCATTTT. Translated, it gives CASSFRLQPQHF.

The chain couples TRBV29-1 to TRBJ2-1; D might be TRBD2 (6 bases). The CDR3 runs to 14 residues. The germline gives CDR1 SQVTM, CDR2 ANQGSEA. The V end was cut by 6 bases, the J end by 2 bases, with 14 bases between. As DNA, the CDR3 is TGCAGCGTGGGGACTGGATTCACCTACAATGAGCAGTTCTTC. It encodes CSVGTGFTYNEQFF.

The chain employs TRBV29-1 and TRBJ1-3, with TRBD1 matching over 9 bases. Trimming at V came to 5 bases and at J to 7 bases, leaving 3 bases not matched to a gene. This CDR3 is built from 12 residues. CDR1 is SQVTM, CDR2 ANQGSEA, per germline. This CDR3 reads CSVSQGANTIYF. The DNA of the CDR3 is TGCAGCGTTTCACAGGGGGCGAACACCATATATTTT.

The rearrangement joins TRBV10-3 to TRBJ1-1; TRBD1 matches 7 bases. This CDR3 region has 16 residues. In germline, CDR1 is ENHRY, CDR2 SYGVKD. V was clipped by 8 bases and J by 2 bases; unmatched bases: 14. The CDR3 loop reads CAIGSNTGTENTEAFF. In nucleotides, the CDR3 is TGTGCCATCGGATCTAACACCGGGACAGAAAACACTGAAGCTTTCTTT.

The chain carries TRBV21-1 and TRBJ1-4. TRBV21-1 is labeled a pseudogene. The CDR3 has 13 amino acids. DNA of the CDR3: TGTGCCAGCAGCAAACGTTCGGATGAAAAACTGTTTTTT. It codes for CASSKRSDEKLFF.

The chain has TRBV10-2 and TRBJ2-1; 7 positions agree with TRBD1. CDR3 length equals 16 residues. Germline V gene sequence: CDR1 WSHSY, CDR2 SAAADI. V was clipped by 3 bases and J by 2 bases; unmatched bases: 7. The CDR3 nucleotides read TGCGCCAGCAGTGATGGCTACAGGGGTCCCTACAATGAGCAGTTCTTC. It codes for CASSDGYRGPYNEQFF.

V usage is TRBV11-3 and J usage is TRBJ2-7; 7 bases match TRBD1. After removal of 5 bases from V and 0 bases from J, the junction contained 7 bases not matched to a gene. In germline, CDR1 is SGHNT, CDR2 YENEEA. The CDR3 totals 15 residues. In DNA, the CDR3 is TGTGCCAGCAGCCCTCGGACAGGAGACTCCTACGAGCAGTACTTC. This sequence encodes CASSPRTGDSYEQYF.

The CDR3 loop is CASNPKTDTNTEAFF. CDR3 DNA sequence: TGTGCCAGCAACCCGAAAACAGACACGAACACTGAAGCTTTCTTT. The gene calls are TRBV14 and TRBJ1-1; the D is unclear. Trimming removed 7 bases at V and 1 base at J, with 16 bases between. The V gene's germline CDR1 is SGHDN and CDR2 FVKESK. The CDR3 is 15 amino acids.

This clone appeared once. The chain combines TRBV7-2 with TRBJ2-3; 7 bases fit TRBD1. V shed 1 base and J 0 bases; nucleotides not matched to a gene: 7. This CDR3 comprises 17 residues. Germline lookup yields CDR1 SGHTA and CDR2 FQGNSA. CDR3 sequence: CASSLGVGQPSTDTQYF. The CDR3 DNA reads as TGTGCCAGCAGCTTAGGGGTGGGACAGCCTAGCACAGATACGCAGTATTTT.

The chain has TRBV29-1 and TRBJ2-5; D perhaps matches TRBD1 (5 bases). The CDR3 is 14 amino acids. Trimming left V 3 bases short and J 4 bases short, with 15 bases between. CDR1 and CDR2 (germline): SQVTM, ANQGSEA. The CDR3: CSVEARDGPETQYF. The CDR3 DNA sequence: TGCAGCGTTGAGGCCAGGGATGGTCCAGAGACCCAGTACTTC.

The CDR3 reads CASSQSLGYEQYF. The CDR3 region has the DNA TGTGCCAGCAGTCAATCCCTGGGGTACGAGCAGTACTTC. The gene calls are TRBV5-5 and TRBJ2-7; D is unresolved. Per the germline V gene, CDR1 is SGHKS and CDR2 is YYEKEE (reference sequence). V lost 5 bases to trimming and J lost 4 bases, with 13 bases between them. The CDR3 is 13 residues long.

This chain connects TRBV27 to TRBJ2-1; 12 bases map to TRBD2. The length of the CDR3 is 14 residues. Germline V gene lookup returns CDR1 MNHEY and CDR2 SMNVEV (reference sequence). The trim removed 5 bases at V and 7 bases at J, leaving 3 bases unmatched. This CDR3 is CASSLAGGPNEQFF. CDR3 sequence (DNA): TGTGCCAGCAGTCTAGCGGGAGGGCCGAATGAGCAGTTCTTC.

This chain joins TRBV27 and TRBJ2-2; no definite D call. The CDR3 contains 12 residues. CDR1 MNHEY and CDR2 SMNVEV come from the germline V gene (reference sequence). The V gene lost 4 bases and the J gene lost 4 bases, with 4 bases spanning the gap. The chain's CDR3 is CASSWATGELFF. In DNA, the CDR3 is TGTGCCAGCAGTTGGGCCACCGGGGAGCTGTTTTTT.